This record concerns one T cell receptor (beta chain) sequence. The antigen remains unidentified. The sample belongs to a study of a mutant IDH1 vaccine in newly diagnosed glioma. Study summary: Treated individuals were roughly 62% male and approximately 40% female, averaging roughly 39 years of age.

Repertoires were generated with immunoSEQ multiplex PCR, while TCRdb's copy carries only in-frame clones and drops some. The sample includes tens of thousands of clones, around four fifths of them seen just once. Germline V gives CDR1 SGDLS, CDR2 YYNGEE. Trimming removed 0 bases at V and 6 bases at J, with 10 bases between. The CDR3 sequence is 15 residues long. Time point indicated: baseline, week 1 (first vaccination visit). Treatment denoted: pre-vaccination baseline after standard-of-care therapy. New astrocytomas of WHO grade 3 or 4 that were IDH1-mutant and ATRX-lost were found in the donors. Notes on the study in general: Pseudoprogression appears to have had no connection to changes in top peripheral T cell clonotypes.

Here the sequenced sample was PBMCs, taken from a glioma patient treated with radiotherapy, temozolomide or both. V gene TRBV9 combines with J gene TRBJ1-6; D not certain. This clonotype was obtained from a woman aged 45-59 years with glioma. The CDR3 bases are TGTGCCAGCAGCGTAGGAGGACGGATTAATTCACCCCTCCACTTT. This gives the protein CASSVGGRINSPLHF.